The TCR beta chain under discussion was sequenced for a study of blood T cell repertoires in COVID-19. Study details: Italy, Spain and the United States were the sources of the convalescent and acute COVID-19 samples. The analysed material was cDNA or gDNA that came from T cells, B-cell-depleted T cells, or PBMCs.

This CDR3 has 16 amino acids. Trimming took off 2 bases at V and 0 bases at J, with 12 bases between the two ends. Germline values: CDR1 LGHDT, CDR2 YNNKEL (reference sequence). Authors' analysis steps: Using reference gene primer amplification, nucleated cell counts were estimated. Profiled with immunoSEQ multiplex PCR; TCRdb holds only in-frame clones, not every one. V and J calls and clone size are copied from that table; D and trimming were computed from the DNA. Of approximately 410,000 clones listed, 86% are singletons. This clone was picked up one time. Sequenced: peripheral blood. This clonotype was sampled from a young woman with active or convalescent COVID-19. The chain combines TRBV3-1 (or the pseudogene TRBV3-2) with TRBJ2-3; D perhaps matches TRBD1 (6 bases). CDR3 residues: CASSQKTRGSTDTQYF. The CDR3 DNA follows: TGTGCCAGCAGCCAAAAGACCAGGGGAAGCACAGATACGCAGTATTTT.